This T cell receptor (beta chain) was profiled in a study of shared clonotypes between healthy human individuals (dated by TCRdb to between 2020 and 2021). About the study as a whole: The cohort included three men and a couple of women between 18 and 49 years of age. For each donor, CD4 naive and CD4 memory were each run on three plates, CD8 naive on two plates, and CD8 memory on one plate. To estimate repertoire size and how much clonotypes are shared between individuals, the study performed deep sequencing of blood TCR repertoires from a few healthy adults. To increase sequencing depth and limit assay-specific biases, TCR repertoire library preparation and sequencing were carried out by different laboratories using diverse techniques. Between about 0.8 and 9 billion PBMCs per donor were obtained by leukapheresis.

As concerns this clone: It lacks a known antigen. No quality values exist for individual bases; no much larger clone is one base distant.

On the study overall, not on this receptor specifically: Compared with non-shared clonotypes, the clonotypes found in all four sorted-subset donors had higher generation probabilities. Sampling was restricted to blood, and TCR repertoires in tissues likely differ from the TCR repertoires found in blood. Rarefaction of sorted-subset datasets indicated incomplete sequencing despite the large sequencing depth. Naive subsets generally had larger estimated clonotype richness than memory subsets. Pairwise subsampling indicated that sequencing depth was expected to affect the degree of clonotype sharing among donors. Because the study included only a small number of donors, the genetic and exposure-history diversity represented was limited. When a handful of donors were compared, the shared fraction of clonotypes was about 5.2% for naive CD4, around 4% for naive CD8, 2% to 2.5% for memory CD4, and approximately 0.4% for memory CD8.

Healthy HIV-negative adults with no recently reported acute infections or vaccinations were included as donors. Every donor was a Caucasian adult residing in Nashville, Tennessee, USA. Magnetic negative selection was used to enrich CD4+ T cells, after which naive cells were positively selected on CD45RA and the negative fraction became the memory subset. After blood collection by leukapheresis, PBMCs were isolated using Ficoll-Histopaque density gradient centrifugation and then cryopreserved in the vapor phase of liquid nitrogen. Analytical flow cytometry was used to check the purity and quantity of every magnetically sorted T cell population. From each sorted fraction, genomic DNA was isolated and quantified by UV absorbance on a Nanodrop 2000c. Using the deep immunoSEQ assay, TCR CDR3 regions were amplified from genomic DNA by multiplex PCR. Extracted genomic DNA from each cell subset was spread evenly across all wells of several immunoSEQ 96-well plates, with each plate serving as a replicate. Each replicate PCR for sorted subsets received approximately 220 ng genomic DNA, equal to 30,000 or so T cell genomes. The purified libraries were quantified using a Qubit 3.0 fluorometer, sized with a Bioanalyzer 2100, and then quantified again using the KAPA Library Quantification kit. Every immunoSEQ 96-well plate was sequenced on a dedicated single-read 150-cycle Illumina NextSeq 550 flow cell. Turning to the authors' computational methods: Because the immunoSEQ output included only junctional sequences and no quality scores, the filtering could not be the same as the filtering used for full-length reads. Sequences were annotated with PyIR, a Python wrapper for IgBLAST v1.9, and V/J genes and CDR3 were assigned using IMGT germline references. Reads were filtered out if the reads had weak V/J assignments (E-value above 1e-6), no CDR3, stop codons, out-of-frame junctions, or ambiguous translated residues. V3J clonotypes were defined by identical inferred V gene, J gene, and CDR3 amino acid sequence. To compute the percentage overlap between repertoires, the number of shared unique clonotypes was divided by the size of the smaller repertoire. RTK rarefaction, the Chao1 estimator, and Recon v2.1 estimates of unobserved clonotypes were used to assess repertoire richness. Generation probabilities were computed with OLGA for all TCRbeta clonotypes obtained by the gDNA method from several donors. Imported from immuneACCESS, the table was reduced by TCRdb to in-frame sequences with V and J called. These copies leave out some clones; in studies compared against another copy, an unresolved V gene accounts for under half, and the cause of the remainder is not known. The V and J calls and the clone size are those of that table, but D and trimming were determined from the DNA. This sample comprises about a million clones, roughly 80% of them detected only once. 0.7% to 0.95% of the sample lies in the top ten.

The receptor comes from a man in his late teens or twenties in good health. Some clones in this sample may be carry-over from other donors' samples. Sequencing was performed on memory CD4+ T cells from PBMCs. The sample's cell subset or site label, decoded: CD45RA-negative fraction.

The DNA reads as follows: TGCGCCAGCAGCCAGCCCGGACAGTATGGCTACACCTTC. It is translated as CASSQPGQYGYTF. The V and J genes are TRBV4-1 and TRBJ1-2, with TRBD1 as a weak D call on 6 bases. Based on the germline V gene, the CDR1 and CDR2 sequences are MGHRA and YSYEKL. The CDR3 has 13 amino acids, counting the end cysteine and phenylalanine. Only the CDR3 DNA stays, 39 bases, in frame from base 1. V gives up 3 bases and J gives up 5 bases, and the segment between their germline ends measures 10 bases.